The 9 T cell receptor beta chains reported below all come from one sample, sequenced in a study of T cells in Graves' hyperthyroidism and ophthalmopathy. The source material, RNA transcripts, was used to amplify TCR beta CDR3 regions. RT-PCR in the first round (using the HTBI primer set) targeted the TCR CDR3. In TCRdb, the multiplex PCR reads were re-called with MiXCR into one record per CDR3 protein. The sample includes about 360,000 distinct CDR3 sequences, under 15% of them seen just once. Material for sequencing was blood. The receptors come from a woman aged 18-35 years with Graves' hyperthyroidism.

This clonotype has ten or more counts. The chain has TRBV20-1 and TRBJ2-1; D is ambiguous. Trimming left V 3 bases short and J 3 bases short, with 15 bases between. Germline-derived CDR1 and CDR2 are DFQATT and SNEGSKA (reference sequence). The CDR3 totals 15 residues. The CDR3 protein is CSARYGQLHYNEQFF. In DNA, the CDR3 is TGCAGTGCTAGGTACGGGCAGCTTCACTACAATGAGCAGTTCTTC.

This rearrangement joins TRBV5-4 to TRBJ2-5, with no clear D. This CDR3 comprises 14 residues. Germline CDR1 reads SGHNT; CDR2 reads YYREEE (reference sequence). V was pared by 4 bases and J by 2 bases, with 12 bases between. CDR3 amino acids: CASSLKPVQETQYF. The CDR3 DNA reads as TGTGCCAGCAGCCTAAAACCTGTACAAGAGACCCAGTACTTC. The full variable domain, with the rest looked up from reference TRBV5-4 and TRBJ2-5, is ETGVTQSPTHLIKTRGQQVTLRCSSQSGHNTVSWYQQALGQGPQFIFQYYREEENGRGNFPPRFSGLQFPNYSSELNVNALELDDSALYLCASSLKPVQETQYFGPGTRLLVL.

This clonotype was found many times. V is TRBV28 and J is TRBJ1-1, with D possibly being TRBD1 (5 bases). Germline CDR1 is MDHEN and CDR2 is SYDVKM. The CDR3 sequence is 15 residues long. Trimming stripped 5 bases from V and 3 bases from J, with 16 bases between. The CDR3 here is CASSPPGQIDTEAFF. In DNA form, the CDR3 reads TGTGCCAGCAGTCCCCCGGGGCAGATAGACACTGAAGCTTTCTTT.

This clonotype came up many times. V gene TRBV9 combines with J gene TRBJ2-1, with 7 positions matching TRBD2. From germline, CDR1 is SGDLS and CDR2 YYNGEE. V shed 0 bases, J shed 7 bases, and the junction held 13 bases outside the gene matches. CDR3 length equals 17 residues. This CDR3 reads CASSVGSFAGERNEQFF. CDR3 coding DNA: TGTGCCAGCAGCGTAGGTTCCTTCGCGGGAGAGAGAAATGAGCAGTTCTTC.

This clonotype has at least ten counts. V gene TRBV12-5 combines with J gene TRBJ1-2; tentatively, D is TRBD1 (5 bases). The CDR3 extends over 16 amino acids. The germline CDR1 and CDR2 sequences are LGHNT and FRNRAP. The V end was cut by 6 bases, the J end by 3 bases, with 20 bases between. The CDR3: CASGSTTGTTYYGYTF. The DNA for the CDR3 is TGTGCTAGTGGCTCTACGACCGGGACCACATACTATGGCTACACCTTC.

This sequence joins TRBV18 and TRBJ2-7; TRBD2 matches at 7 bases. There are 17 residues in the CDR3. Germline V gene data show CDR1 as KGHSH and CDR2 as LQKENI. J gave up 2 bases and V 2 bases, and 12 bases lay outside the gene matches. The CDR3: CASSPLAGVTGPYEQYF. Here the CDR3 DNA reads TGTGCCAGCTCACCATTGGCGGGAGTCACGGGGCCCTACGAGCAGTACTTC.

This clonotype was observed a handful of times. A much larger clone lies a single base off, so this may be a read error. CDR3 in amino acids: CASSCPGAKNTEAFF. In DNA, the CDR3 is TGTGCCAGCAGTTGCCCGGGGGCGAAGAACACTGAAGCTTTCTTT. The chain uses TRBV6-2 or TRBV6-3 and TRBJ1-1; possibly TRBD1 for D (6 bases). The ends were cut back, 4 bases at V and 1 base at J, with 13 bases in the middle. Germline-derived CDR1 and CDR2 are MNHEY and SVGEGT. CDR3 length: 15 amino acids.

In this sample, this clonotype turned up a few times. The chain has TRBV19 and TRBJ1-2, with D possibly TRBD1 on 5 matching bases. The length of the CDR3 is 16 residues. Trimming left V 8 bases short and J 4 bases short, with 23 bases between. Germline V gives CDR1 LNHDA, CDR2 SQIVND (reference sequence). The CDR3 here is CASGRKYRDRGYGYTF. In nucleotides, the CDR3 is TGTGCCAGTGGGCGCAAGTACCGGGATAGGGGCTATGGCTACACCTTC.

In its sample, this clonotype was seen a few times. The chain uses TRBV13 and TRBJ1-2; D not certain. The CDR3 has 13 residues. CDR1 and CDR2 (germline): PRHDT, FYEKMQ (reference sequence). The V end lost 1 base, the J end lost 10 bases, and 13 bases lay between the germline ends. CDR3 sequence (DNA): TGTGCCAGCAGCTTAGTCCAAGATGTCAACTACACCTTC. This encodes CASSLVQDVNYTF.